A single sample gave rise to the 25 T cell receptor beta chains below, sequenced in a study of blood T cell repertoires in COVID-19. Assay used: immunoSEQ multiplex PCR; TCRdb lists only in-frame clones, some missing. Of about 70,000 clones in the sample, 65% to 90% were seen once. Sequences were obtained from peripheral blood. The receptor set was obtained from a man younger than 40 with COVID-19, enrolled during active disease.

The CDR3 loop is CAWSVNPPGGRRRQYF. CDR3 sequence (DNA): TGTGCCTGGAGTGTAAATCCCCCGGGCGGGAGACGTCGGCAGTACTTC. The V gene is TRBV30, the J gene TRBJ2-7; 7 nucleotides align to TRBD2. Looked up from germline, CDR1 is GTSNPN and CDR2 is SVGIG (reference sequence). The CDR3 extends over 16 amino acids. The V gene end was trimmed by 0 bases and the J gene end by 9 bases; junction bases not matched to a gene: 17.

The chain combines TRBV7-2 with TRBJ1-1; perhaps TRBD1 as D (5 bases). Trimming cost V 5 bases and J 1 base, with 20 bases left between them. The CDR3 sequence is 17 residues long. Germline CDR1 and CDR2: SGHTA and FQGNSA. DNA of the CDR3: TGTGCCAGCAGCCCAAGGATCGGTGGACACACGAACACTGAAGCTTTCTTT. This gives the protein CASSPRIGGHTNTEAFF.

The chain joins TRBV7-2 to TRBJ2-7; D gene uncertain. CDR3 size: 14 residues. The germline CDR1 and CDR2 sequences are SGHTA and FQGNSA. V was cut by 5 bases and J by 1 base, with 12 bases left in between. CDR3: CASSVRLESYEQYF. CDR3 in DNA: TGTGCCAGCAGCGTTCGACTCGAGTCCTACGAGCAGTACTTC.

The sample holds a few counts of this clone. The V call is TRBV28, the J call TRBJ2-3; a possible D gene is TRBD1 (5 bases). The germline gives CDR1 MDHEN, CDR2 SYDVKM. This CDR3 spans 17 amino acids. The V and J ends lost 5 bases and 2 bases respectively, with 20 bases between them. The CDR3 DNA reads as TGTGCCAGCAGTGGGGCCGCGAGTCTTAGTCTCACAGATACGCAGTATTTT. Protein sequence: CASSGAASLSLTDTQYF.

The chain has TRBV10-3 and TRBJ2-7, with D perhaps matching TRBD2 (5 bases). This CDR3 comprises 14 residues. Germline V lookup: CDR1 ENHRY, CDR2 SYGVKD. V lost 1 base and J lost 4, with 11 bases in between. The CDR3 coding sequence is TGTGCCATCAGTGAGTACACCGGGATTTACGAGCAGTACTTC. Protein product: CAISEYTGIYEQYF.

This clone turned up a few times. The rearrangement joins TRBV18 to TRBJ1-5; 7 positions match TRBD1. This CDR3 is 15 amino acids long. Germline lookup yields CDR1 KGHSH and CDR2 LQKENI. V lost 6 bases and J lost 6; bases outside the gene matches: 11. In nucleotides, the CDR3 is TGTGCCAGCTCCCCCTCCGGACAGGTGATTCAGCCCCAGCATTTT. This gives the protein CASSPSGQVIQPQHF.

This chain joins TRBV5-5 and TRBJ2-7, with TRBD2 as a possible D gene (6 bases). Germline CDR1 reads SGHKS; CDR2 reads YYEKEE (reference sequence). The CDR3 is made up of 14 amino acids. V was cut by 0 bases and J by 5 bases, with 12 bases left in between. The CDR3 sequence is CASSLVGGWHEQYF. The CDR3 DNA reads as TGTGCCAGCAGCTTGGTCGGGGGTTGGCACGAGCAGTACTTC.

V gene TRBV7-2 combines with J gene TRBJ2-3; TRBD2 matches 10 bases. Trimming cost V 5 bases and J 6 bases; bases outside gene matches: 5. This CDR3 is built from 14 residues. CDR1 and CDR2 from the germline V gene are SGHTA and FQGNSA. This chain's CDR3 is CASSLSGRLDTQYF. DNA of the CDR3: TGTGCCAGCAGCCTTAGCGGGAGGCTTGATACGCAGTATTTT.

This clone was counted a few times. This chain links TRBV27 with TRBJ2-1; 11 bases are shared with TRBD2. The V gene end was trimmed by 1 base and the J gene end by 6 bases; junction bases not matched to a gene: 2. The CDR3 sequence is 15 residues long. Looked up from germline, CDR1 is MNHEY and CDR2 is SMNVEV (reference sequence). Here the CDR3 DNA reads TGTGCCAGCAGTTTATTTGGGACTAGCGGCAATGAGCAGTTCTTC. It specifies CASSLFGTSGNEQFF.

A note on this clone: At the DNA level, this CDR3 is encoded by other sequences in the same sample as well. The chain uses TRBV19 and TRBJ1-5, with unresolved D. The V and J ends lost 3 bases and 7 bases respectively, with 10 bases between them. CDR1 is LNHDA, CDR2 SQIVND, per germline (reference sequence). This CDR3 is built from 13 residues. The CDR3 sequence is CASSMEGGQPQHF. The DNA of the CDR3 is TGTGCCAGTAGTATGGAGGGAGGGCAGCCCCAGCATTTT.

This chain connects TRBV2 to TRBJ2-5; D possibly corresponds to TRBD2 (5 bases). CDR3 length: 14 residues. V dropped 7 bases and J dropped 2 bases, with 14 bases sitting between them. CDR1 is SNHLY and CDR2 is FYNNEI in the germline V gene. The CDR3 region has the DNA TGTGCCAGCATTCGGGCCCTAGCACAAGAGACCCAGTACTTC. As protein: CASIRALAQETQYF.

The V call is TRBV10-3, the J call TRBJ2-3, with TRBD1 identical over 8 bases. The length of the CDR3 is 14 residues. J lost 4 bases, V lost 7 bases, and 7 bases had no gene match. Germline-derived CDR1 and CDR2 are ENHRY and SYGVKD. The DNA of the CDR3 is TGTGCCATCACCCCCGGGACAGGACCAGATACGCAGTATTTT. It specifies CAITPGTGPDTQYF.

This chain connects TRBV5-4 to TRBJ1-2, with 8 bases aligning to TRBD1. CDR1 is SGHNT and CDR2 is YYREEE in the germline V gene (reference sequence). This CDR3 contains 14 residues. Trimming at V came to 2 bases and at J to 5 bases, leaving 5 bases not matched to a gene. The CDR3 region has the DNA TGTGCCAGCAGCTTTGTGACAGGGGATTATGGCTACACCTTC. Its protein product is CASSFVTGDYGYTF.

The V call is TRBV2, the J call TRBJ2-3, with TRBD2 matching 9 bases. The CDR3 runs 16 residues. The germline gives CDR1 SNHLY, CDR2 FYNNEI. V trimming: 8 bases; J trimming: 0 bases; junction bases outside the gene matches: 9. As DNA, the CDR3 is TGTGCCAGCGGGGGACTAGCCCGCCCTAGCACAGATACGCAGTATTTT. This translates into CASGGLARPSTDTQYF.

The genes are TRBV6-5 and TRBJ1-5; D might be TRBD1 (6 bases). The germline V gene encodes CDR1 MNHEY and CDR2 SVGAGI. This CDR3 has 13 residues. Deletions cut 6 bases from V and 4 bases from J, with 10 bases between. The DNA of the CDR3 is TGTGCCAGCAGGATCGGGACAAATCAGCCCCAGCATTTT. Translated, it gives CASRIGTNQPQHF.

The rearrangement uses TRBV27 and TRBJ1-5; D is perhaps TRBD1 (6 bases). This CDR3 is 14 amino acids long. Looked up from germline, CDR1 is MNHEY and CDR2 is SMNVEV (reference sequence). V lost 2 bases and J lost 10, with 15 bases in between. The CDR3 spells CASSLVQGPFPQHF. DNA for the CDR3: TGTGCCAGCAGTTTAGTACAGGGACCCTTCCCCCAGCATTTT.

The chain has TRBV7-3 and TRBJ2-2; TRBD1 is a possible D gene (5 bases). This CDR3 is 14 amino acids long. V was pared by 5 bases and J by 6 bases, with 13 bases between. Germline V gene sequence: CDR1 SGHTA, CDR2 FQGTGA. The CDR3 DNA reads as TGTGCCAGCAGCCCTCAGACAGCCTCCGGGGAGCTGTTTTTT. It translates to CASSPQTASGELFF. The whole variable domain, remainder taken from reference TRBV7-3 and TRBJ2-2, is GAGVSQTPSNKVTEKGKYVELRCDPISGHTALYWYRQSLGQGPEFLIYFQGTGAADDSGLPNDRFFAVRPEGSVSTLKIQRTERGDSAVYLCASSPQTASGELFFGEGSRLTVL.

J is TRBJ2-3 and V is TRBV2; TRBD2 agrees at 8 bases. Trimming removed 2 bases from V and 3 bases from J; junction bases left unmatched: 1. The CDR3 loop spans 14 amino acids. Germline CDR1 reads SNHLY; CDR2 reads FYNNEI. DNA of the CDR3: TGTGCCAGCAGTGAATCTAGCGGGACAGATACGCAGTATTTT. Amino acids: CASSESSGTDTQYF.

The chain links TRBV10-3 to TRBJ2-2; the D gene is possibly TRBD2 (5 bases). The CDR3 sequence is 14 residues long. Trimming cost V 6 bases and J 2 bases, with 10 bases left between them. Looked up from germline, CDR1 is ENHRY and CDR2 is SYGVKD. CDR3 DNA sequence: TGTGCCATCAGAACAAGCGGAAACACCGGGGAGCTGTTTTTT. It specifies CAIRTSGNTGELFF.

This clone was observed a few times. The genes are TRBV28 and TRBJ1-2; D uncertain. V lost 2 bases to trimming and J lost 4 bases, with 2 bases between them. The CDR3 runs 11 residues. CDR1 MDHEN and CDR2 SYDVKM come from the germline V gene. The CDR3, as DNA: TGTGCCAGCAGTTTACGCTATGGCTACACCTTC. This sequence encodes CASSLRYGYTF.

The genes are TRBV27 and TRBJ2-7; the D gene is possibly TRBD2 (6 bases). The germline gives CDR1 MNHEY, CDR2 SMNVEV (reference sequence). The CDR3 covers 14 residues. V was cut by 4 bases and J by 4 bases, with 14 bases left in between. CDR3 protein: CASSSGLRRYEQYF. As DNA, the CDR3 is TGTGCCAGCAGTTCGGGACTGAGAAGGTACGAGCAGTACTTC.

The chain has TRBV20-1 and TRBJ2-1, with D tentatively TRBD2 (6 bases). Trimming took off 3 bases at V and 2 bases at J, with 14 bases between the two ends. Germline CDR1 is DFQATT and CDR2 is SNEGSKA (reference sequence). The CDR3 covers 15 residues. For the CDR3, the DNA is TGCAGTGCTAGTTATGGGCTAGCGACCTACAATGAGCAGTTCTTC. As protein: CSASYGLATYNEQFF.

CDR3 sequence reads: CATSDKIKYRATNEKLFF. As DNA, the CDR3 is TGTGCCACCAGTGACAAAATTAAATACAGAGCAACTAATGAAAAACTGTTTTTT. This chain uses TRBV24-1 with TRBJ1-4; no firm D call. The germline V gene encodes CDR1 KGHDR and CDR2 SFDVKD. The CDR3 contains 18 residues. V was shortened by 4 bases and J by 0 bases, with 17 bases between the two germline ends.

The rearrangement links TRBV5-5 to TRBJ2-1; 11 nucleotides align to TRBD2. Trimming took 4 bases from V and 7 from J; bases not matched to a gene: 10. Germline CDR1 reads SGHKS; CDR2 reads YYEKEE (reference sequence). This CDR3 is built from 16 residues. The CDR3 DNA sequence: TGTGCCAGCAGCCCGAACCAACTAGCGGGAGTAAATGAGCAGTTCTTC. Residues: CASSPNQLAGVNEQFF.

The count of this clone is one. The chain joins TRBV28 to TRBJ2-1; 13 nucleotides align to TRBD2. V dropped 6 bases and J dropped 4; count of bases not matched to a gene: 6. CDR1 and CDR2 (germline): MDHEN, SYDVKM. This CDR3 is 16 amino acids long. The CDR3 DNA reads TGTGCCAGCAGGAGAAGGACTAGCGGGGGATACAATGAGCAGTTCTTC. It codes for CASRRRTSGGYNEQFF.